This T cell receptor (beta chain) was retrieved from a study of neurological immune-mediated disorders. The time point: technical triplicate 1. This clonotype has ten or more counts. TCRdb itself ran the 5' RACE reads through MiXCR, one entry per CDR3 protein. The sample holds some 38,000 distinct CDR3 sequences, 11% seen once. Sequencing was performed on PBMCs. This TCR was recovered from a man aged 60 to 75 with HTLV-1-associated myelopathy (HAM/TSP).

DNA for the CDR3: TGTGCCAGCAGCCCAGGGGACCGGCTTGGCTACACCTTC. Amino acid sequence: CASSPGDRLGYTF. The gene calls are TRBV14 and TRBJ1-2; TRBD1 is a possible D gene (6 bases). The CDR3 is made up of 13 amino acids. With 4 bases removed from V and 7 bases from J, the gap between germline ends came to 13 bases. In germline, CDR1 is SGHDN, CDR2 FVKESK. Full variable domain (remainder filled in from reference TRBV14 and TRBJ1-2): EAGVTQFPSHSVIEKGQTVTLRCDPISGHDNLYWYRRVMGKEIKFLLHFVKESKQDESGMPNNRFLAERTGGTYSTLKVQPAELEDSGVYFCASSPGDRLGYTFGSGTRLTVV.